The 11 T cell receptor beta chains in this list originate from one sample, sequenced in a study of T cells in Graves' hyperthyroidism and ophthalmopathy (dated by TCRdb to between 2018 and 2020). The library came from multiplex PCR. The reads were generated on an Illumina HiSeq 2000. Amplification of TCR beta CDR3 regions was carried out from RNA transcripts. A first-round RT-PCR of the TCR CDR3 used the HTBI primer set with the Qiagen OneStep RT-PCR kit. The public reads were reanalyzed by TCRdb: fastp trimming at Q25, MiXCR alignment, in-frame beta chains only. Rows are combined by CDR3 protein, so each entry shows the most common genes and DNA. The sample table lists approximately 600,000 distinct CDR3 sequences, roughly 14% of them with a count of one. The ten biggest clones cover approximately 4.2% of the sample. Sequenced sample: blood. The receptor set was obtained from a woman between 35 and 50 years old with Graves' ophthalmopathy.

CDR3 nucleotide sequence: TGTGCCAGCACATTGGTGAGCGCAAGCGGGAGAGAGACCCAGTACTTC. Its protein is CASTLVSASGRETQYF. V and J are TRBV6-1 and TRBJ2-5; 8 bases agree with TRBD2. Germline V gives CDR1 MNHNS, CDR2 SASEGT. CDR3 length equals 16 residues. V lost 7 bases to trimming and J lost 4 bases; unmatched junction nucleotides: 14.

This clonotype occurred many times. The chain has TRBV28 and TRBJ1-5, with D perhaps matching TRBD1 (5 bases). The V end was cut by 7 bases, the J end by 0 bases, with 13 bases between. This CDR3 is 15 amino acids long. CDR1 is MDHEN and CDR2 is SYDVKM in the germline V gene. CDR3 DNA sequence: TGTGCCAGCACCCTTGGACAACTTAGCAATCAGCCCCAGCATTTT. This encodes CASTLGQLSNQPQHF.

This clonotype was picked up many times. The rearrangement links TRBV3-1 to TRBJ2-7; D is ambiguous. The CDR3 loop spans 13 amino acids. The germline CDR1 and CDR2 sequences are LGHDT and YNNKEL (reference sequence). Trimming pared 0 bases from V and 6 bases from J, leaving 9 bases between. CDR3 sequence: CASSQDLRGEQYF. The CDR3 nucleotides read TGTGCCAGCAGCCAAGATTTGAGAGGCGAGCAGTACTTC.

This sequence joins TRBV20-1 and TRBJ2-7, with 16 positions matching TRBD2. V shed 2 bases, J shed 2 bases, and the junction held 9 bases outside the gene matches. The germline CDR1 and CDR2 sequences are DFQATT and SNEGSKA (reference sequence). CDR3 size: 18 residues. The CDR3 loop reads CSARNGTSGRVATYEQYF. The DNA for the CDR3 is TGCAGTGCTAGAAACGGGACTAGCGGGAGGGTTGCGACCTACGAGCAGTACTTC.

This chain uses TRBV12-3 or TRBV12-4 with TRBJ1-5; TRBD1 matches 7 bases. The ends lost 5 bases at V and 9 bases at J; junction bases unmatched: 7. This CDR3 has 13 residues. The CDR3: CASSRTGGGPQHF. The CDR3 DNA reads TGTGCCAGCAGTAGGACAGGCGGCGGGCCCCAGCATTTT.

This chain's CDR3 is CASSPGLGGAWTGELFF. Written as DNA, the CDR3 is TGTGCCAGCAGTCCTGGGTTAGGGGGCGCATGGACCGGGGAGCTGTTTTTT. The chain has TRBV6-1 and TRBJ2-2; 7 bases are a match to TRBD1. This CDR3 is built from 17 residues. The junction had 14 bases not matched to a gene; V was cut back by 5 bases and J by 5 bases. Per germline, CDR1 MNHNS and CDR2 SASEGT.

This clonotype was detected ten times or more. The gene calls are TRBV28 and TRBJ2-5; D remains unclear. There are 13 residues in the CDR3. V lost 8 bases and J 4 bases, leaving 14 bases between the germline ends. Germline V CDR1 and CDR2: MDHEN, SYDVKM. The CDR3 region has the DNA TGTGCCAGCGGGATCTCGGGTGGAGAGACCCAGTACTTC. It translates to CASGISGGETQYF.

This clonotype was seen repeatedly, ten times or more. This sequence joins TRBV20-1 and TRBJ1-2; D unclear. Trimming shortened V by 1 base and J by 8 bases, and 11 bases separated the two germline ends. The length of the CDR3 is 12 residues. Germline V gene lookup returns CDR1 DFQATT and CDR2 SNEGSKA (reference sequence). Here the CDR3 DNA reads TGCAGTGCTAGAGTCGCGGGTTACGGCTACACCTTC. Its protein is CSARVAGYGYTF.

This clonotype was found many times. J is TRBJ2-7 and V is TRBV15; D unresolved. This CDR3 region has 15 residues. Per germline, CDR1 LNHNV and CDR2 YYDKDF (reference sequence). V gave up 0 bases and J gave up 5 bases, with 14 bases separating them. The CDR3 DNA reads as TGTGCCACCAGCAGAGATCGCGCGCCTGGCCACGAGCAGTACTTC. Protein product: CATSRDRAPGHEQYF. The full variable domain, rest sourced from reference TRBV15 and TRBJ2-7, is DAMVIQNPRYQVTQFGKPVTLSCSQTLNHNVMYWYQQKSSQAPKLLFHYYDKDFNNEADTPDNFQSRRPNTSFCFLDIRSPGLGDTAMYLCATSRDRAPGHEQYFGPGTRLTVT.

This clonotype was seen ten or more times. This chain uses TRBV20-1 with TRBJ2-5; 8 bases align to TRBD1. CDR1 and CDR2 from the germline V gene are DFQATT and SNEGSKA (reference sequence). The J segment lost 2 bases and the V segment lost 6 bases, leaving 11 bases of the junction unmatched. The CDR3 length is 15 residues. The CDR3, as DNA: TGCAGTGCGAGTAGACAGGGGCTCCTTCAAGAGACCCAGTACTTC. This encodes CSASRQGLLQETQYF.

This clonotype was seen many times. The chain employs TRBV28 and TRBJ2-7; 9 nucleotides match TRBD1. CDR1 and CDR2 from the germline V gene are MDHEN and SYDVKM. J lost 6 bases, V lost 7 bases, and 7 bases had no gene match. This CDR3 comprises 13 residues. The CDR3: CASTQGAMGEQYF. DNA for the CDR3: TGTGCCAGCACACAGGGGGCTATGGGCGAGCAGTACTTC.